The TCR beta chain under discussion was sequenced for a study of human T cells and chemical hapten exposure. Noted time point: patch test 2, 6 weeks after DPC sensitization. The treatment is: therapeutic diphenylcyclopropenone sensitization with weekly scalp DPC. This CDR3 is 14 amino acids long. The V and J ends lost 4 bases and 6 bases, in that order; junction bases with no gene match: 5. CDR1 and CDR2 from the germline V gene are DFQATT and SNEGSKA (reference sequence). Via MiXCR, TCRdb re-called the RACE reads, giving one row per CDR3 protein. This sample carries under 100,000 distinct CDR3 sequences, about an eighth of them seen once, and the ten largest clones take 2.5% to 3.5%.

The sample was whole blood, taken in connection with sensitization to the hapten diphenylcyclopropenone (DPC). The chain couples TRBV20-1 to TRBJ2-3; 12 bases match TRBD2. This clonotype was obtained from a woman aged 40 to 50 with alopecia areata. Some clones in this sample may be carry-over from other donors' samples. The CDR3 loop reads CSATSGRAGDTQYF. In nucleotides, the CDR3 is TGCAGTGCTACTAGCGGGAGGGCCGGGGATACGCAGTATTTT.